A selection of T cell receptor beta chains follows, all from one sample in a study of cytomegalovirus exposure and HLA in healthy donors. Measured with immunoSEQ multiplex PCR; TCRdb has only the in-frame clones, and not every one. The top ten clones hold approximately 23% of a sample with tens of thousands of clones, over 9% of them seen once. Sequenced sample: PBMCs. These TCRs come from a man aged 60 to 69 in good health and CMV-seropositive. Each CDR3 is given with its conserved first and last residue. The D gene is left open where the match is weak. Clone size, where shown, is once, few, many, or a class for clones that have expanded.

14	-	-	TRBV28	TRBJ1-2	CASTPPREGYGYTF	TGTGCCAGCACTCCCCCCCGGGAGGGCTATGGCTACACCTTC
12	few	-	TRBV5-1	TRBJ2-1	CASSLIDNEQFF	TGCGCCAGCAGCTTGATAGATAATGAGCAGTTCTTC
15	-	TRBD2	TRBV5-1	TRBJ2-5	CASSLAGTSGRGRYF	TGCGCCAGCAGCTTGGCCGGGACTAGCGGGAGGGGACGGTACTTC
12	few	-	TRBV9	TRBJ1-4	CASSSVNEKLFF	TGTGCCAGCAGTTCCGTAAATGAAAAACTGTTTTTT
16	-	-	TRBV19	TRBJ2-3	CASSMRGVGEADTQYF	TGTGCCAGTAGTATGCGGGGCGTTGGGGAGGCAGATACGCAGTATTTT
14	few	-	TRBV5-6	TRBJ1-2	CASSPRGVNYGYTF	TGTGCCAGCAGCCCTCGAGGCGTGAACTATGGCTACACCTTC
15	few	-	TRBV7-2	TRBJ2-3	CASSLAPGHTDTQYF	TGTGCCAGCAGCTTAGCCCCAGGGCACACAGATACGCAGTATTTT
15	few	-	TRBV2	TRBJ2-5	CASKKAGAYQETQYF	TGTGCCAGCAAGAAAGCGGGCGCGTACCAAGAGACCCAGTACTTC
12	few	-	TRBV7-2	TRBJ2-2	CASTQGPGELFF	TGTGCCAGCACCCAGGGGCCCGGGGAGCTGTTTTTT
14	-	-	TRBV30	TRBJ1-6	CAWSVDLLNSPLHF	TGTGCCTGGAGTGTTGACTTACTTAATTCACCCCTCCACTTT
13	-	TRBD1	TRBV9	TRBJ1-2	CASSPGQARGYTF	TGTGCCAGCAGCCCCGGACAGGCAAGAGGCTACACCTTC
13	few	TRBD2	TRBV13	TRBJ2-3	CASSLDRGGAQYF	TGTGCCAGCAGCTTAGATCGGGGGGGGGCGCAGTATTTT